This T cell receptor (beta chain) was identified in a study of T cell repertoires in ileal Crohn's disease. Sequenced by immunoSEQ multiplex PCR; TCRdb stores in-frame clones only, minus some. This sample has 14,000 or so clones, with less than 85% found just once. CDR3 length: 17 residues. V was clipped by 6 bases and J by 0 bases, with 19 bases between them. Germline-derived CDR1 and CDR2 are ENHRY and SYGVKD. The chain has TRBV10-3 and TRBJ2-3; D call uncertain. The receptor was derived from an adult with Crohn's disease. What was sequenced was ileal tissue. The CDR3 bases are TGTGCCATCAGCGGGCCGCCTACCCTTTCTAGCACAGATACGCAGTATTTT. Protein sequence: CAISGPPTLSSTDTQYF.